The 24 T cell receptor beta chains below all came from one sample that was sequenced in a study of post-analysis software for immune sequencing data. Findings and caveats of the study: Four or five TRBV segments occurring more often in patients than controls included TRBV5-6, TRBV5-1 and TRBV20-1.

Antigens for these TCRs are unknown. Unique molecular identifiers were carried by the TCR beta cDNA libraries. TCRdb analysed the PCR reads with MiXCR anew, one entry per CDR3 protein. Here the sample spans approximately 630,000 distinct CDR3 sequences, about 60% being singletons. Source material: blood. Every receptor here comes from a girl aged 2-10 years with multiple sclerosis.

The gene calls are TRBV29-1 and TRBJ2-1; possible D gene TRBD1, 6 bases. Per germline, CDR1 SQVTM and CDR2 ANQGSEA. The V end was cut by 2 bases, the J end by 5 bases, with 16 bases between. CDR3 length equals 15 residues. The CDR3, as DNA: TGCAGCGTTGAATTCGGGGCCAGGGGTCACAATGAGCAGTTCTTC. Protein sequence: CSVEFGARGHNEQFF.

The chain is built from TRBV4-1 and TRBJ1-1, with 8 positions matching TRBD1. The germline gives CDR1 MGHRA, CDR2 YSYEKL. Trimming at V came to 4 bases and at J to 7 bases, leaving 11 bases not matched to a gene. The CDR3 loop spans 15 amino acids. Written as DNA, the CDR3 is TGCGCCAGCAGCCTTGCTCCGGGACAGGCTATTGAAGCTTTCTTT. Protein: CASSLAPGQAIEAFF.

The genes are TRBV12-5 and TRBJ2-1; TRBD2 agrees at 7 bases. The length of the CDR3 is 14 residues. Trimming at V came to 7 bases and at J to 0 bases, leaving 3 bases not matched to a gene. Germline V gene data show CDR1 as LGHNT and CDR2 as FRNRAP. CDR3 in amino acids: CASVGGSSYNEQFF. The CDR3 bases are TGTGCTAGTGTCGGCGGGAGCTCCTACAATGAGCAGTTCTTC.

The chain recombines TRBV5-6 with TRBJ2-7; 7 positions match TRBD1. Germline-derived CDR1 and CDR2 are SGHDT and YYEEEE. J was trimmed by 7 bases and V by 3 bases; bases with no gene match: 10. The CDR3 has 14 amino acids. Written as DNA, the CDR3 is TGTGCCAGCAGCTCCCTGACAGGGTACAATGAGCAGTACTTC. Its protein product is CASSSLTGYNEQYF.

The chain is built from TRBV10-3 and TRBJ1-2, with D unclear. The CDR3 covers 13 residues. The germline V gene encodes CDR1 ENHRY and CDR2 SYGVKD. The V gene lost 6 bases and the J gene lost 3 bases, with 11 bases spanning the gap. CDR3 amino acids: CAISWTEDYGYTF. In DNA, the CDR3 is TGTGCCATCAGCTGGACGGAGGACTATGGCTACACCTTC.

This clonotype was detected a few times. A read error may account for a junction end that differs from germline. V is TRBV29-1 and J is TRBJ2-1; TRBD2 agrees at 8 bases. The germline V gene encodes CDR1 SQVTM and CDR2 ANQGSEA. The CDR3 is 16 residues long. CDR3 residues: CSIEQDQGGGFAEQFF. CDR3 bases: TGCAGCATTGAGCAGGATCAAGGCGGGGGGTTTGCAGAGCAGTTCTTC.

The chain recombines TRBV5-1 with TRBJ2-1, with 10 bases lining up with TRBD2. Germline trimming cut 0 bases from V and 5 bases from J; bases unmatched to any gene: 2. Germline CDR1 reads SGHRS; CDR2 reads YFSETQ. CDR3 size: 15 residues. As DNA, the CDR3 is TGCGCCAGCAGCTTGGATCTAGCGGGAGACAATGAGCAGTTCTTC. Translation: CASSLDLAGDNEQFF.

This chain links TRBV29-1 with TRBJ2-1; D tentatively reads TRBD1 or TRBD2 (5 bases each). Germline CDR1 SQVTM, CDR2 ANQGSEA. Trimming shortened V by 3 bases and J by 3 bases, and 12 bases separated the two germline ends. The CDR3 runs to 14 residues. CDR3 loop: CSVEAGSYYNEQFF. The CDR3 region has the DNA TGCAGCGTTGAGGCAGGGAGCTACTACAATGAGCAGTTCTTC.

In its sample, this clonotype was seen a few times. The chain carries TRBV12-3 or TRBV12-4 and TRBJ2-3; no reliable D call. This CDR3 contains 17 residues. Trimming cost V 5 bases and J 2 bases, with 20 bases left between them. The CDR3 DNA is TGTGCCAGCAGTGCTCCCGGGCGTCATCGCTCCACAGATACGCAGTATTTT. Protein: CASSAPGRHRSTDTQYF.

This clonotype was recorded a few times. CDR3 residues: CASSLPGEIPEAFF. CDR3 nucleotides: TGCGCCAGCAGCTTGCCAGGAGAAATACCTGAAGCTTTCTTT. This chain links TRBV5-1 with TRBJ1-1; D remains unclear. Germline-derived CDR1 and CDR2 are SGHRS and YFSETQ. The length of the CDR3 is 14 residues. Trimming pared 1 base from V and 6 bases from J, leaving 13 bases between.

This clonotype was counted only a few times. The V gene is TRBV7-2, the J gene TRBJ2-3; 12 bases map to TRBD2. In germline, CDR1 is SGHTA, CDR2 FQGNSA. The CDR3 spans 16 residues. V was pared by 2 bases and J by 0 bases, with 0 bases of the junction left unmatched. The CDR3 spells CASSLLAGGSTDTQYF. The CDR3 DNA is TGTGCCAGCAGCTTACTAGCGGGAGGGAGCACAGATACGCAGTATTTT.

This clonotype was picked up one time. J is TRBJ2-1 and V is TRBV7-3, with 7 bases aligning to TRBD2. This CDR3 has 16 residues. Germline assignment: CDR1 SGHTA and CDR2 FQGTGA. The V segment lost 3 bases and the J segment 12 bases; nucleotides outside the gene matches: 17. The DNA of the CDR3 is TGTGCCAGCAGCTTGGGGGGGACCGCGGGCTTACAAGGGCAGTTCTTC. Translated: CASSLGGTAGLQGQFF.

The chain recombines TRBV24-1 with TRBJ2-1; 7 nucleotides agree with TRBD1. CDR3 length: 15 amino acids. The germline V gene encodes CDR1 KGHDR and CDR2 SFDVKD. The V and J ends lost 2 bases and 2 bases, in that order; junction bases with no gene match: 2. The DNA of the CDR3 is TGTGCCACCAGTGATTCGCAGGGGGCCTACAATGAGCAGTTCTTC. Translation gives CATSDSQGAYNEQFF.

The rearrangement uses TRBV7-9 and TRBJ2-7; D possibly matches TRBD1 or TRBD2 (5 bases each). The V end lost 1 base, the J end lost 3 bases, and 13 bases lay between the germline ends. Germline lookup yields CDR1 SEHNR and CDR2 FQNEAQ (reference sequence). The CDR3 is made up of 15 amino acids. CDR3 residues: CASSLDRGAVYEQYF. For the CDR3, the DNA is TGTGCCAGCAGCTTAGATCGAGGGGCGGTCTACGAGCAGTACTTC.

This clonotype was detected a few times. Here the CDR3 reads CASSARRDSSGNIQYF. For the CDR3, the DNA is TGTGCCAGCAGTGCTAGACGGGACAGCTCCGGGAACATTCAGTACTTC. V and J are TRBV12-3 or TRBV12-4 and TRBJ2-4; 7 nucleotides line up with TRBD1. This CDR3 region has 16 residues. Losses at the gene ends were 5 bases for V and 7 bases for J; bases not matched to a gene: 14.

This rearrangement joins TRBV6-2 or TRBV6-3 to TRBJ2-3; TRBD2 aligns across 8 bases. The CDR3 loop spans 14 amino acids. Germline V CDR1 and CDR2: MNHEY, SVGEGT. V trimming: 7 bases; J trimming: 4 bases; junction bases outside the gene matches: 7. CDR3 sequence (DNA): TGTGCCAGCAACGACGGGGGGGCCGCAGATACGCAGTATTTT. It is translated as CASNDGGAADTQYF.

This clonotype was detected only a few times. This chain uses TRBV20-1 with TRBJ2-1; 7 bases map to TRBD2. The CDR3 consists of 14 residues. Germline V gives CDR1 DFQATT, CDR2 SNEGSKA (reference sequence). The trim removed 3 bases at V and 2 bases at J, leaving 4 bases unmatched. The CDR3 spells CSASELAPYNEQFF. CDR3 DNA sequence: TGCAGTGCTAGCGAACTAGCGCCCTACAATGAGCAGTTCTTC.

This clonotype was observed a single time. The chain recombines TRBV11-2 with TRBJ2-3, with a tentative D call TRBD1 (5 bases). This CDR3 contains 18 residues. The V and J ends lost 0 bases and 5 bases respectively, with 21 bases between them. Germline V gene lookup returns CDR1 SGHAT and CDR2 FQNNGV. DNA of the CDR3: TGTGCCAGCAGCTTAGATTGGACCAGGGTAGTAGAGGAAGATACGCAGTATTTT. Residues: CASSLDWTRVVEEDTQYF.

The V and J genes are TRBV29-1 and TRBJ2-5; tentative D call: TRBD2 (5 bases). The CDR3 extends over 12 amino acids. Germline V gene sequence: CDR1 SQVTM, CDR2 ANQGSEA. Trimming shortened V by 6 bases and J by 8 bases, and 16 bases separated the two germline ends. The CDR3, as DNA: TGCAGCGTGAGGACTCCCGGAGATACCCAGTACTTC. This sequence encodes CSVRTPGDTQYF.

This sequence joins TRBV21-1 and TRBJ2-1; TRBD1 reflects the table's D call only, with no check against the DNA. TRBV21-1 is described as a pseudogene. The CDR3 is made up of 21 amino acids. Here the CDR3 reads CASSRCSPTLSGRVEVGEQFF. CDR3 nucleotides: TGTGCCAGCAGCCGCTGCTCCCCGACGCTCTCGGGACGGGTGGAGGTTGGTGAGCAGTTCTTC.

The V gene is TRBV4-1, the J gene TRBJ2-5, with a tentative D call TRBD2 (5 bases). The DNA end is more similar to TRBJ2-7, so the J call may be wrong. This CDR3 has 14 amino acids. Germline-derived CDR1 and CDR2 are MGHRA and YSYEKL. The CDR3 loop is CASSPASISYEQYF. Written as DNA, the CDR3 is TGCGCCAGCAGCCCGGCTAGCATCTCTTACGAGCAGTACTTC.

The J gene is TRBJ2-3, the V gene TRBV7-2; D is unclear. Germline V gene sequence: CDR1 SGHTA, CDR2 FQGNSA. The CDR3 is 13 residues long. Trimming removed 4 bases at V and 5 bases at J, with 10 bases between. In DNA form, the CDR3 reads TGTGCCAGCAGCTCCCTATCGAGAGATACGCAGTATTTT. This encodes CASSSLSRDTQYF.

J is TRBJ2-1 and V is TRBV2; the match to TRBD2 covers 8 bases. Germline lookup yields CDR1 SNHLY and CDR2 FYNNEI. Losses at the gene ends were 5 bases for V and 10 bases for J; bases not matched to a gene: 10. The CDR3 is 14 amino acids. CDR3 region: CASSPVGTSQEQFF. The CDR3 nucleotides read TGTGCCAGCAGTCCGGTTGGGACTAGTCAGGAGCAGTTCTTC.

The chain has TRBV29-1 and TRBJ1-2; 7 bases fit TRBD1. Per the germline V gene, CDR1 is SQVTM and CDR2 is ANQGSEA. With 6 bases clipped from V and 6 bases from J, the junction kept 13 bases outside the gene matches. The CDR3 extends over 14 amino acids. The CDR3 nucleotides read TGCAGCGTCTTGACCGGGACAGCCCAACATGGCTACACCTTC. This gives the protein CSVLTGTAQHGYTF.